A single sample gave rise to the 19 T cell receptor beta chains below, sequenced in a study of blood T cells in healthy people across ages. Through a sample-barcoded 5' primer and a J-beta primer mix, a second PCR was run for roughly 7 to 11 cycles. TCRdb re-called the 5' RACE reads through MiXCR, storing one row per CDR3 protein. The data contain 1.5 million to 2 million distinct CDR3 sequences, about 30% of them singletons. Specimen: blood. The receptors originated from a woman in her 30s in good health.

This sequence joins TRBV10-2 and TRBJ2-1; TRBD2 matches 15 bases. The CDR3 has 20 amino acids. V lost 6 bases and J lost 0; bases outside the gene matches: 12. The germline V gene has CDR1 WSHSY and CDR2 SAAADI. This chain's CDR3 is CASRNIPGTSGGRSYNEQFF. The CDR3 DNA is TGCGCCAGCAGAAACATACCCGGGACTAGCGGGGGGCGCTCCTACAATGAGCAGTTCTTC.

This clonotype appeared a few times. The V call is TRBV6-2 or TRBV6-3, the J call TRBJ2-5; 12 bases align to TRBD2. The V gene end was trimmed by 0 bases and the J gene end by 1 base; junction bases not matched to a gene: 0. The CDR3 runs 16 residues. Germline V CDR1 and CDR2: MNHEY, SVGEGT. CDR3 amino acids: CASSYSTSGSQETQYF. The CDR3 nucleotides read TGTGCCAGCAGTTACTCGACTAGCGGGAGCCAAGAGACCCAGTACTTC.

In this sample, this clonotype turned up many times. The chain employs TRBV5-5 and TRBJ2-5; 10 positions match TRBD1. Trimming at V came to 4 bases and at J to 3 bases, leaving 9 bases not matched to a gene. Germline CDR1 reads SGHKS; CDR2 reads YYEKEE (reference sequence). This CDR3 has 16 amino acids. The CDR3 here is CASSTLLGTGEETQYF. DNA for the CDR3: TGTGCCAGCAGCACACTGCTGGGGACAGGGGAAGAGACCCAGTACTTC. Full variable domain (missing parts from reference TRBV5-5 and TRBJ2-5): DAGVTQSPTHLIKTRGQQVTLRCSPISGHKSVSWYQQVLGQGPQFIFQYYEKEERGRGNFPDRFSARQFPNYSSELNVNALLLGDSALYLCASSTLLGTGEETQYFGPGTRLLVL.

This clonotype occurred once. The rearrangement uses TRBV5-1 and TRBJ1-2, with 9 nucleotides matching TRBD1. The CDR3 consists of 15 residues. Germline V CDR1 and CDR2: SGHRS, YFSETQ. Unmatched junction bases numbered 12, after V lost 4 bases and J lost 8 bases. CDR3 DNA sequence: TGCGCCAGCAGCCCCGAATCCGGGACAGGGCACGGCTACACCTTC. Translation gives CASSPESGTGHGYTF.

The table lists this clonotype with a few counts. The chain recombines TRBV7-2 with TRBJ2-1; the match to TRBD2 covers 8 bases. Germline CDR1 and CDR2: SGHTA and FQGNSA. The ends lost 7 bases at V and 8 bases at J; junction bases unmatched: 13. The CDR3 is 15 residues long. Here the CDR3 reads CASKPPSGGAYEQFF. The CDR3 DNA reads as TGTGCCAGCAAGCCCCCCTCGGGGGGGGCCTATGAGCAGTTCTTC.

The V gene is TRBV7-2, the J gene TRBJ2-3; 7 bases line up with TRBD1. V dropped 0 bases and J dropped 7; count of bases not matched to a gene: 4. Germline V gene data show CDR1 as SGHTA and CDR2 as FQGNSA. The length of the CDR3 is 14 residues. The CDR3 reads CASSLAGQSYTQYF. The CDR3 nucleotides are TGTGCCAGCAGCTTAGCGGGACAGTCATATACGCAGTATTTT.

The CDR3 loop is CAISAFSGEVYEQYF. The CDR3, as DNA: TGTGCCATCAGTGCGTTTAGCGGGGAAGTCTACGAGCAGTACTTC. J is TRBJ2-7 and V is TRBV10-3; 8 positions agree with TRBD2. CDR1 and CDR2 (germline): ENHRY, SYGVKD. V dropped 4 bases and J dropped 3; count of bases not matched to a gene: 8. The CDR3 totals 15 residues.

The chain links TRBV6-6 to TRBJ1-5; no clear D. The CDR3 loop spans 13 amino acids. From germline, CDR1 is MNHNY and CDR2 SVGAGI (reference sequence). Trimming cost V 7 bases and J 3 bases, with 10 bases left between them. CDR3 in DNA: TGTGCCAGCACCCGAGCCTACAATCAGCCCCAGCATTTT. Translation: CASTRAYNQPQHF.

This clonotype was counted many times. V gene TRBV28 combines with J gene TRBJ2-4, with a weak D call TRBD1 (5 bases). Germline V lookup: CDR1 MDHEN, CDR2 SYDVKM. The CDR3 length is 18 residues. Trimming removed 5 bases at V and 2 bases at J, with 22 bases between. Here the CDR3 reads CASSPTLGQGKTKNIQYF. Here the CDR3 DNA reads TGTGCCAGCAGTCCCACCCTAGGCCAGGGAAAAACCAAAAACATTCAGTACTTC.

Concerning this clonotype itself: This may be a read error, as it is one base from a much larger clone. CDR3 DNA sequence: TGCAGTGCTAGTATCTGCGGGGCCTCCTACGAGCAGTACTTC. Translation: CSASICGASYEQYF. The chain combines TRBV20-1 with TRBJ2-7; tentative D call: TRBD2 (6 bases). Trimming left V 3 bases short and J 0 bases short, with 12 bases between. The CDR3 has 14 amino acids. Germline V gene sequence: CDR1 DFQATT, CDR2 SNEGSKA (reference sequence).

The V call is TRBV12-3 or TRBV12-4, the J call TRBJ1-5; D gene unclear. CDR3 length equals 13 residues. V was trimmed by 6 bases and J by 5 bases, leaving 11 bases between them. The CDR3 region has the DNA TGTGCCAGCAGGCGGACGGCAGATCAGCCCCAGCATTTT. Translation gives CASRRTADQPQHF.

CDR3 region: CASTSRDRTMDTQYF. Here the CDR3 DNA reads TGCGCCAGCACTAGCCGGGACAGGACGATGGATACGCAGTATTTT. The chain uses TRBV10-2 and TRBJ2-3; 8 bases match TRBD1. The germline V gene encodes CDR1 WSHSY and CDR2 SAAADI. J lost 6 bases, V lost 7 bases, and 12 bases had no gene match. This CDR3 region has 15 residues.

V gene TRBV15 combines with J gene TRBJ2-7; the match to TRBD1 covers 8 bases. Germline-derived CDR1 and CDR2 are LNHNV and YYDKDF (reference sequence). The CDR3 loop spans 13 amino acids. With V trimmed by 5 bases and J by 6 bases, 6 bases remained unmatched. CDR3 sequence reads: CATSGQGRGEQYF. The CDR3 DNA sequence: TGTGCCACCAGCGGACAGGGTCGGGGCGAGCAGTACTTC.

This clonotype was found a few times. The chain links TRBV15 to TRBJ2-5; 8 bases match TRBD1. The DNA end is more similar to TRBJ2-7, so the J call may be wrong. The CDR3 is 15 residues long. The germline CDR1 and CDR2 sequences are LNHNV and YYDKDF (reference sequence). The CDR3 nucleotides read TGTGCCACCAGCGGGCTAAGCACAGGGGGCTACGAGCAGTACTTC. It translates to CATSGLSTGGYEQYF.

Concerning this clonotype: It may be a read error: a sequence one base away is much more abundant. The chain couples TRBV7-2 to TRBJ2-4; D may match TRBD1 or TRBD2 (5 bases each). The CDR3 has 15 residues. Trimming cost V 5 bases and J 13 bases, with 24 bases left between them. CDR1 is SGHTA, CDR2 FQGNSA, per germline. DNA for the CDR3: TGTGCCAGCAGCAAGGGGACGGTGAGCTCCTACGGGCAGTACTTC. Its translation: CASSKGTVSSYGQYF.

The J gene is TRBJ2-4, the V gene TRBV20-1; D possibly corresponds to TRBD1 (8 bases). The end of the DNA aligns better with TRBJ2-7, so the J call may be wrong. Germline CDR1 is DFQATT and CDR2 is SNEGSKA (reference sequence). The CDR3 spans 13 residues. The CDR3 DNA follows: TGCAGTGCTGGTACAGGGGGGGCCTACGAGCAGTACTTC. Translated: CSAGTGGAYEQYF.

This clonotype was seen at least ten times. The chain employs TRBV28 and TRBJ2-1; 12 nucleotides agree with TRBD2. The germline gives CDR1 MDHEN, CDR2 SYDVKM. The CDR3 covers 16 residues. The V segment lost 5 bases and the J segment 7 bases; nucleotides outside the gene matches: 9. The CDR3 DNA is TGTGCCAGCAGTGACCTGACTAGCGGGGGCGATAATGAGCAGTTCTTC. It is translated as CASSDLTSGGDNEQFF.

The chain combines TRBV10-2 with TRBJ1-1; D gene unclear. Germline V gene sequence: CDR1 WSHSY, CDR2 SAAADI. This CDR3 is built from 12 residues. V lost 6 bases and J 1 base, leaving 6 bases between the germline ends. The CDR3 DNA reads TGCGCCAGCAGGGTCGAGAACACTGAAGCTTTCTTT. Its translation is CASRVENTEAFF.

The chain combines TRBV7-9 with TRBJ2-7, with D hard to call. Germline CDR1 and CDR2: SEHNR and FQNEAQ (reference sequence). V dropped 8 bases and J dropped 1 base, with 12 bases sitting between them. This CDR3 contains 13 residues. The CDR3 DNA sequence: TGTGCCAGCGGAACCGCTCCTTCCTACGAGCAGTACTTC. It encodes CASGTAPSYEQYF.